This is a list of T cell receptor beta chains from one sample in a study of radiation and T cells in renal cell carcinoma. Some clones are missing from TCRdb's copy, which holds only in-frame ones; the method was immunoSEQ multiplex PCR. The data show about 150,000 clones, 70% to 90% seen once. Sequenced here: blood, sampled from a patient whose treatment included radiotherapy and nephrectomy. These receptors all stem from a woman between 50 and 59 years old with renal cell carcinoma. Each CDR3 is given with its conserved first and last residue. Each record gives: V gene, clone size, D gene, J gene, CDR3 protein, CDR3 DNA. A D gene is named only where the DNA matches it firmly. A clone size is listed for some rows: how often the clone was seen (once, few, many), or a class if it is expanded.

>TRBV7-2|few|NA|TRBJ1-4
CASSTSRANEKLFF
TGTGCCAGCAGCACATCCAGGGCGAATGAAAAACTGTTTTTT
>TRBV11-1|NA|NA|TRBJ2-6
CASSYDYSGANVLTF
TGTGCCAGCAGCTATGATTACTCTGGGGCCAACGTCCTGACTTTC
>TRBV30|few|NA|TRBJ1-1
CAWSLTRNTEAFF
TGTGCCTGGAGTCTCACAAGGAACACTGAAGCTTTCTTT
>TRBV9|NA|NA|TRBJ2-7
CASSVGGGGRYEQYF
TGTGCCAGCAGCGTAGGTGGGGGAGGTAGGTACGAGCAGTACTTC
>TRBV11-2|few|NA|TRBJ1-1
CASSSTDMLNTEAFF
TGTGCCAGCAGCTCAACCGACATGCTAAACACTGAAGCTTTCTTT
>TRBV5-1|NA|NA|TRBJ1-1
CASSPGEDGTEAFF
TGCGCCAGCAGCCCCGGTGAGGATGGCACTGAAGCTTTCTTT
>TRBV7-2|NA|TRBD2|TRBJ2-7
CASSATGGNNEQYF
TGTGCCAGCAGCGCGACCGGGGGGAACAATGAGCAGTACTTC
>TRBV10-3|NA|NA|TRBJ1-5
CAISGVGQPQHF
TGTGCCATCTCGGGGGTGGGGCAGCCCCAGCATTTT
>TRBV7-9|NA|TRBD2|TRBJ2-3
CASSGTSGGAVDTQYF
TGTGCCAGCAGCGGGACTAGCGGGGGGGCGGTAGATACGCAGTATTTT
>TRBV6-1|NA|NA|TRBJ2-5
CASSEGTGLGETQYF
TGTGCCAGCAGTGAAGGGACGGGACTTGGGGAGACCCAGTACTTC
>TRBV19|NA|NA|TRBJ2-1
CASKGPRFRDEQFF
TGTGCCAGTAAAGGTCCTAGGTTTAGGGATGAGCAGTTCTTC
>TRBV5-6|NA|NA|TRBJ2-3
CASSYTLTLGSTDTQYF
TGTGCCAGCAGTTATACACTCACCCTCGGGAGCACAGATACGCAGTATTTT
>TRBV7-8|NA|NA|TRBJ2-2
CASSRGWGELFF
TGTGCCAGCAGCCGTGGTTGGGGGGAGCTGTTTTTT
>TRBV4-3|NA|NA|TRBJ1-2
CASSPQGTNNYGYTF
TGCGCCAGCAGCCCCCAGGGCACCAATAACTATGGCTACACCTTC
>TRBV29-1|NA|TRBD1|TRBJ2-6
CSVEDGDRAGANVLTF
TGCAGCGTTGAAGATGGGGACAGGGCTGGGGCCAACGTCCTGACTTTC
>TRBV9|NA|TRBD2|TRBJ2-7
CASSEGRDWSYEQYF
TGTGCCAGCAGCGAGGGGAGGGATTGGTCCTACGAGCAGTACTTC
>TRBV7-2|NA|TRBD1|TRBJ2-1
CASSQGQGRNEQFF
TGTGCCAGCAGCCAGGGACAGGGAAGAAATGAGCAGTTCTTC
>TRBV5-8|NA|NA|TRBJ1-4
CASSHMLDTNEKLFF
TGTGCCAGCAGCCACATGCTAGATACTAATGAAAAACTGTTTTTT
>TRBV7-2|few|NA|TRBJ1-1
CASSLGTLDEAFF
TGTGCCAGCAGCCTCGGGACCCTCGACGAGGCTTTCTTT
>TRBV19|many|NA|TRBJ2-7
CASSMSMSEPREQYF
TGTGCCAGTAGTATGAGCATGTCGGAGCCCAGGGAGCAGTACTTC
>TRBV5-4|NA|NA|TRBJ2-3
CASTESGTTDTQYF
TGTGCCAGCACCGAAAGCGGAACCACAGATACGCAGTATTTT
>TRBV4-2|NA|NA|TRBJ2-1
CASSQTGAGLANEQFF
TGTGCCAGCAGCCAAACCGGGGCTGGTCTAGCAAATGAGCAGTTCTTC
>TRBV10-3|NA|NA|TRBJ2-3
CAISESTDTQYF
TGTGCCATCAGTGAGTCGACCGATACGCAGTATTTT